Listed here are 2 T cell receptor beta chains from one sample, sequenced in a study of a mutant IDH1 vaccine in newly diagnosed glioma. Specified time point: week 35, safety follow-up. One vaccine dose held 300 ug of mutant IDH1 20-mer peptide and came with topical imiquimod. These receptors have no known antigen. Profiled with immunoSEQ multiplex PCR; TCRdb holds only in-frame clones, not every one. The sample includes tens of thousands of clones, about four fifths of them seen just once. The specimen was PBMCs, collected from a glioma patient whose treatment included an IDH1 peptide vaccine. Source of these receptors: a woman between 35 and 50 years old with glioma. Some clones in this sample may be carry-over from other donors' samples.

This chain joins TRBV9 and TRBJ2-2; 7 bases agree with TRBD1. The CDR3 sequence is 14 residues long. Trimming removed 3 bases from V and 6 bases from J; junction bases left unmatched: 5. Looked up from germline, CDR1 is SGDLS and CDR2 is YYNGEE. CDR3 nucleotide sequence: TGTGCCAGCAGCGCCAACAGGGGCGCCGGGGAGCTGTTTTTT. This gives the protein CASSANRGAGELFF.

The chain has TRBV5-4 and TRBJ2-1; TRBD2 matches at 7 bases. This CDR3 spans 15 amino acids. CDR1 SGHNT and CDR2 YYREEE come from the germline V gene (reference sequence). V lost 0 bases to trimming and J lost 0 bases; unmatched junction nucleotides: 0. CDR3 sequence reads: CASSLGGGSYNEQFF. In nucleotides, the CDR3 is TGTGCCAGCAGCTTGGGCGGGGGCTCCTACAATGAGCAGTTCTTC.